This T cell receptor (beta chain) is from a study of CD8 T cells in ankylosing spondylitis. General observations from the study: According to the report, clones linked to the disease were significantly enriched in matched synovial fluid samples taken from ankylosing spondylitis patients. Among TCR beta sequences, a motif of several highly homologous variants appeared characteristic of ankylosing spondylitis blood.

CDR1 and CDR2 from the germline V gene are DFQATT and SNEGSKA (reference sequence). The CDR3 spans 19 residues. V was pared by 0 bases and J by 0 bases, with 10 bases of the junction left unmatched. This clonotype rates as medium-sized. Its antigen is still unknown. Quantitative 5'-RACE was performed with molecular barcodes, and it yielded the TCR beta libraries. TCRdb re-called the 5' RACE reads with MiXCR, one entry per CDR3 protein. Of around 340,000 distinct CDR3 sequences in the sample, 20% to 25% were seen once. Sequenced sample: blood, either unsorted or a sorted T cell fraction (not recorded which). This clonotype originated in a male donor with ankylosing spondylitis or in good health (not recorded which). V and J are TRBV20-1 and TRBJ2-7; 14 bases align to TRBD2. The CDR3 sequence: CSARDSGTSGRPSSYEQYF. The CDR3, as DNA: TGCAGTGCTAGAGATTCCGGGACTAGCGGGAGACCCAGCTCCTACGAGCAGTACTTC.